The rows below give T cell receptor beta chains drawn from one sample of a study of shared clonotypes between healthy human individuals. Produced via immunoSEQ multiplex PCR; TCRdb's table is partial and in-frame only. The sample records approximately 2,000,000 clones, 85% to 95% being singletons. Sequencing used naive CD4+ T cells from PBMCs. Receptors were obtained from a man between 18 and 29 years old in good health. Some clones in this sample may be carry-over from other donors' samples. Each CDR3 is given with its conserved first and last residue. D genes are given only for firm matches. Size is omitted from some rows. Given values are once, few, many or a class for expanded clones.

len | j_gene | abundance | d_gene | v_gene | CDR3aa | CDR3nt
14 | TRBJ1-1 | . | . | TRBV6-6 | CASGVGRTNTEAFF | TGTGCCAGCGGGGTAGGACGGACGAACACTGAAGCTTTCTTT
13 | TRBJ1-1 | . | . | TRBV29-1 | CSVDAGDRTEAFF | TGCAGCGTTGATGCTGGGGACCGCACTGAAGCTTTCTTT
12 | TRBJ2-7 | . | . | TRBV6-5 | CASRSRSYEQYF | TGTGCCAGCAGGAGTCGTAGCTACGAGCAGTACTTC
11 | TRBJ1-5 | . | . | TRBV28 | CASSLDLLYHF | TGTGCCAGCAGTTTAGACCTGCTGTACCATTTT
17 | TRBJ2-5 | . | . | TRBV10-1 | CASSDRSVDTIQETQYF | TGCGCCAGCAGTGACCGGTCTGTGGACACCATCCAAGAGACCCAGTACTTC
16 | TRBJ2-7 | . | . | TRBV2 | CASSEQEARTPYEQYF | TGTGCCAGCAGTGAACAGGAGGCCAGAACCCCCTACGAGCAGTACTTC
16 | TRBJ2-3 | . | TRBD2 | TRBV7-3 | CASSLGLAGGTDTQYF | TGTGCCAGCAGCTTAGGCTTGGCGGGAGGCACAGATACGCAGTATTTT
15 | TRBJ2-2 | once | . | TRBV19 | CASSIGRTNTGELFF | TGTGCCAGTAGTATAGGCAGGACGAACACCGGGGAGCTGTTTTTT
14 | TRBJ1-5 | . | . | TRBV10-2 | CASSDTTLRQPQHF | TGCGCCAGCAGTGATACCACCCTGCGCCAGCCCCAGCATTTT
14 | TRBJ2-1 | . | . | TRBV10-3 | CAISDGQGEDEQFF | TGTGCCATCAGTGATGGGCAGGGTGAGGATGAGCAGTTCTTC
11 | TRBJ2-3 | . | . | TRBV7-2 | CASSLKDTQYF | TGTGCCAGCAGCTTAAAAGATACGCAGTATTTT
10 | TRBJ2-1 | . | . | TRBV7-9 | CASSSWAVFF | TGTGCCAGCAGCTCCTGGGCCGTGTTCTTC
15 | TRBJ2-3 | . | . | TRBV18 | CASSPLGSGTDTQYF | TGTGCCAGCTCCCCGCTAGGGAGTGGCACAGATACGCAGTATTTT
15 | TRBJ2-5 | once | . | TRBV5-6 | CASSPRGTYQETQYF | TGTGCCAGCAGCCCCCGAGGGACGTACCAAGAGACCCAGTACTTC
14 | TRBJ2-7 | . | TRBD2 | TRBV5-1 | CASSFLSGSYEQYF | TGCGCCAGCAGCTTCCTTAGCGGGAGCTACGAGCAGTACTTC
13 | TRBJ2-3 | . | . | TRBV6-5 | CASSYSGGDTQYF | TGTGCCAGCAGTTACTCTGGGGGGGATACGCAGTATTTT
12 | TRBJ2-1 | . | . | TRBV5-1 | CASSLSASEQFF | TGCGCCAGCAGCTTGTCGGCTTCAGAGCAGTTCTTC
12 | TRBJ2-7 | . | . | TRBV7-2 | CASSLARYEQYF | TGTGCCAGCAGCTTAGCTCGCTACGAGCAGTACTTC
15 | TRBJ2-1 | . | TRBD2 | TRBV30 | CAWIAWTSGSNEQFF | TGTGCCTGGATCGCGTGGACTAGCGGGAGCAATGAGCAGTTCTTC
14 | TRBJ1-1 | . | . | TRBV18 | CASSPQNTGFEAFF | TGTGCCAGCTCACCACAGAATACAGGATTTGAAGCTTTCTTT
15 | TRBJ2-2 | . | TRBD1 | TRBV2 | CASSWDRVGTGELFF | TGTGCCAGCAGTTGGGACAGGGTGGGGACCGGGGAGCTGTTTTTT
14 | TRBJ2-7 | . | TRBD2 | TRBV6-6 | CASSRLAGGYEQYF | TGTGCCAGCAGCCGCTTAGCGGGAGGGTACGAGCAGTACTTC
10 | TRBJ2-5 | . | . | TRBV20-1 | CSAKQETQYF | TGCAGTGCAAAACAAGAGACCCAGTACTTC
17 | TRBJ1-1 | . | TRBD1 | TRBV18 | CASSPSIPQGAGTEAFF | TGTGCCAGCTCACCGTCAATACCCCAGGGGGCTGGCACTGAAGCTTTCTTT
16 | TRBJ2-1 | . | . | TRBV7-9 | CASSPRGSPLYNEQFF | TGTGCCAGCAGCCCCCGGGGTAGTCCGCTCTACAATGAGCAGTTCTTC
15 | TRBJ2-3 | . | . | TRBV5-1 | CASSFAGASDDTQYF | TGCGCCAGCAGCTTTGCAGGGGCCAGCGATGATACGCAGTATTTT
16 | TRBJ2-3 | . | . | TRBV7-3 | CASSLSPWTSTDTQYF | TGTGCCAGCAGCTTAAGCCCGTGGACTAGCACAGATACGCAGTATTTT
14 | TRBJ2-7 | . | TRBD2 | TRBV5-1 | CASSPVAGAHEQYF | TGCGCCAGCAGCCCCGTAGCGGGAGCCCACGAGCAGTACTTC
15 | TRBJ1-6 | . | . | TRBV2 | CASPAVADTNSPLHF | TGTGCCAGCCCCGCCGTGGCAGATACCAATTCACCCCTCCACTTT
12 | TRBJ1-4 | . | . | TRBV29-1 | CSGGTTNEKLFF | TGCAGCGGCGGGACAACGAATGAAAAACTGTTTTTT
15 | TRBJ2-7 | once | TRBD2 | TRBV15 | CATSRDPATSGLQYF | TGTGCCACCAGCAGAGACCCCGCGACTAGCGGATTGCAGTACTTC
17 | TRBJ2-3 | once | . | TRBV7-2 | CASSLQEGPAGTDTQYF | TGTGCCAGCAGCTTACAGGAGGGGCCGGCGGGCACAGATACGCAGTATTTT
16 | TRBJ2-1 | . | . | TRBV7-9 | CASSLDSWTAYNEQFF | TGTGCCAGCAGCTTAGATTCGTGGACGGCTTACAATGAGCAGTTCTTC
15 | TRBJ2-3 | . | . | TRBV6-5 | CASSYQPTRGDTQYF | TGTGCCAGCAGTTACCAGCCCACCCGGGGAGATACGCAGTATTTT
11 | TRBJ2-3 | once | . | TRBV6-6 | CASRGRDTQYF | TGTGCCAGCAGGGGACGGGATACGCAGTATTTT
14 | TRBJ2-1 | . | TRBD1 | TRBV11-2 | CASRGQVRYNEQFF | TGTGCCAGCAGGGGACAGGTCAGATACAATGAGCAGTTCTTC
13 | TRBJ2-5 | . | TRBD1 | TRBV2 | CASRTGGKETQYF | TGTGCCAGCCGGACAGGGGGGAAGGAGACCCAGTACTTC
12 | TRBJ1-2 | . | . | TRBV28 | CASLSGTEGYTF | TGTGCCAGCCTCTCAGGGACTGAAGGCTACACCTTC
14 | TRBJ2-7 | . | TRBD2 | TRBV28 | CASSVSGRSYEQYF | TGTGCCAGCAGTGTAAGCGGGAGGTCCTACGAGCAGTACTTC
17 | TRBJ2-7 | . | TRBD1 | TRBV4-1 | CASSQERTGGSSYEQYF | TGCGCCAGCAGCCAAGAAAGGACAGGGGGCTCCTCCTACGAGCAGTACTTC
13 | TRBJ2-3 | . | TRBD1 | TRBV5-4 | CASRSTGTDTQYF | TGTGCCAGCAGATCGACAGGGACAGATACGCAGTATTTT